Shown below are 27 T cell receptor beta chains from a single sample sequenced in a study of blood T cell repertoires in COVID-19. Clones were read by immunoSEQ multiplex PCR, and TCRdb kept only the in-frame ones, dropping some. The sample has 430,000 or so clones, approximately 90% seen once. Input material: PBMCs or T cells enriched from blood (not recorded which). The source of these receptors is a woman younger than 30 who had been exposed to COVID-19.

The V gene is TRBV9, the J gene TRBJ2-1; tentative D call: TRBD2 (6 bases). Trimming shortened V by 2 bases and J by 7 bases, and 13 bases separated the two germline ends. This CDR3 is built from 14 residues. CDR1 and CDR2 from the germline V gene are SGDLS and YYNGEE. The CDR3 sequence: CASSVGSRGNEQFF. The CDR3 DNA reads TGTGCCAGCAGCGTCGGGAGTCGAGGTAATGAGCAGTTCTTC.

The rearrangement uses TRBV19 and TRBJ2-1; D possibly corresponds to TRBD2 (6 bases). Germline V lookup: CDR1 LNHDA, CDR2 SQIVND (reference sequence). V was clipped by 5 bases and J by 4 bases, with 9 bases between them. This CDR3 is built from 13 residues. CDR3 DNA sequence: TGTGCCAGTAGTGGGGGACTTTACAATGAGCAGTTCTTC. Its translation is CASSGGLYNEQFF.

The chain is built from TRBV7-9 and TRBJ1-2; unclear D gene. Germline CDR1 SEHNR, CDR2 FQNEAQ (reference sequence). Trimming pared 1 base from V and 8 bases from J, leaving 11 bases between. This CDR3 region has 13 residues. DNA of the CDR3: TGTGCCAGCAGCTTAGGAGAGGCGGTGGGCTACACCTTC. This translates into CASSLGEAVGYTF.

This chain joins TRBV7-2 and TRBJ2-1; TRBD2 matches 14 bases. The CDR3 consists of 17 residues. The germline gives CDR1 SGHTA, CDR2 FQGNSA. After removal of 5 bases from V and 6 bases from J, the junction contained 9 bases not matched to a gene. CDR3 residues: CASSPPGLAGVGNEQFF. The CDR3 DNA reads as TGTGCCAGCAGCCCTCCGGGACTAGCGGGAGTAGGCAATGAGCAGTTCTTC.

CDR3 sequence reads: CASSLGSAATEAFF. As DNA, the CDR3 is TGTGCCAGTAGTTTAGGGTCAGCGGCGACTGAAGCTTTCTTT. V and J are TRBV19 and TRBJ1-1; D ambiguous. V was clipped by 5 bases and J by 5 bases, with 15 bases between them. Germline CDR1 reads LNHDA; CDR2 reads SQIVND (reference sequence). This CDR3 has 14 residues.

Concerning this clone itself: Other DNA variants within this sample encode the same CDR3. The chain combines TRBV5-1 with TRBJ1-1; 8 nucleotides match TRBD1. The CDR3 covers 14 residues. Germline trimming cut 0 bases from V and 4 bases from J; bases unmatched to any gene: 2. Germline CDR1 SGHRS, CDR2 YFSETQ. CDR3 sequence reads: CASSLGTGGTEAFF. The DNA of the CDR3 is TGCGCCAGCAGCTTGGGAACAGGGGGCACTGAAGCTTTCTTT.

The chain uses TRBV28 and TRBJ2-7; D remains unclear. The V and J ends lost 2 bases and 4 bases respectively, with 6 bases between them. Per the germline V gene, CDR1 is MDHEN and CDR2 is SYDVKM. CDR3 length: 12 residues. CDR3: CASSLRFYEQYF. CDR3 bases: TGTGCCAGCAGTTTACGGTTTTACGAGCAGTACTTC.

This clone has a single count. Other DNA variants within this sample encode the same CDR3. The rearrangement joins TRBV5-6 to TRBJ2-1, with D uncertain. Germline V gene data show CDR1 as SGHDT and CDR2 as YYEEEE. This CDR3 region has 11 residues. Trimming left V 2 bases short and J 7 bases short, with 4 bases between. The CDR3 DNA reads TGTGCCAGCAGCTTTTCGAATGAGCAGTTCTTC. It is translated as CASSFSNEQFF.

J is TRBJ2-3 and V is TRBV27; D not resolved. The CDR3 runs 16 residues. Germline CDR1 and CDR2: MNHEY and SMNVEV (reference sequence). Trimming removed 5 bases from V and 0 bases from J, with 15 bases in between. The CDR3 sequence is CASSPRGFSSTDTQYF. In DNA form, the CDR3 reads TGTGCCAGCAGTCCCCGAGGATTCAGTAGCACAGATACGCAGTATTTT.

The V call is TRBV18, the J call TRBJ1-1, with a possible D match to TRBD1 (6 bases). This CDR3 comprises 15 residues. CDR1 and CDR2 from the germline V gene are KGHSH and LQKENI. The V gene lost 0 bases and the J gene lost 1 base, with 9 bases spanning the gap. In nucleotides, the CDR3 is TGTGCCAGCTCACCACCGGGGGCAGAGAACACTGAAGCTTTCTTT. Its protein is CASSPPGAENTEAFF.

The rearrangement joins TRBV19 to TRBJ1-5; the D gene is possibly TRBD1 (6 bases). Trimming took 9 bases from V and 6 from J, leaving 15 bases between them. The CDR3 consists of 13 residues. The V gene's germline CDR1 is LNHDA and CDR2 SQIVND (reference sequence). CDR3 loop: CASSTQGAQPQHF. CDR3 nucleotide sequence: TGTGCCAGCTCGACACAGGGCGCTCAGCCCCAGCATTTT.

V gene TRBV18 combines with J gene TRBJ2-1; TRBD2 matches 11 bases. The CDR3 extends over 18 amino acids. Germline CDR1 is KGHSH and CDR2 is LQKENI. V lost 3 bases, J lost 6 bases, and 13 bases stayed unmatched. The CDR3 nucleotides read TGTGCCAGCTCACCCGGCGTTAGCGGGGGGGCACCCCCCAATGAGCAGTTCTTC. Protein product: CASSPGVSGGAPPNEQFF. Together with reference TRBV18 and TRBJ2-1, the CDR3 gives the full variable domain: NAGVMQNPRHLVRRRGQEARLRCSPMKGHSHVYWYRQLPEEGLKFMVYLQKENIIDESGMPKERFSAEFPKEGPSILRIQQVVRGDSAAYFCASSPGVSGGAPPNEQFFGPGTRLTVL.

The count of this clone is one. V usage is TRBV10-3 and J usage is TRBJ2-3; weak D call: TRBD2 (6 bases). The CDR3 length is 16 residues. CDR1 is ENHRY and CDR2 is SYGVKD in the germline V gene. Trimming stripped 0 bases from V and 8 bases from J, with 18 bases between. The CDR3, as DNA: TGTGCCATCAGTGAGTCAAGGCAGGGCCACGGGGGTACGCAGTATTTT. Translated: CAISESRQGHGGTQYF.

The chain employs TRBV5-1 and TRBJ2-5; TRBD2 is a possible D gene (5 bases). V dropped 6 bases and J dropped 0 bases, with 15 bases sitting between them. This CDR3 contains 15 residues. Germline CDR1 is SGHRS and CDR2 is YFSETQ. The CDR3: CASTREGRNQETQYF. The CDR3 DNA sequence: TGCGCCAGCACACGGGAAGGGCGGAACCAAGAGACCCAGTACTTC.

This chain uses TRBV6-5 with TRBJ2-2, with D uncertain. Germline CDR1 MNHEY, CDR2 SVGAGI. The germline V and J ends were trimmed by 6 bases and 1 base, with 6 bases remaining between them. The CDR3 is made up of 13 amino acids. Written as DNA, the CDR3 is TGTGCCAGCAGGACTCTGAACACCGGGGAGCTGTTTTTT. It codes for CASRTLNTGELFF.

The chain joins TRBV6-5 to TRBJ2-7; 7 positions match TRBD2. The CDR3 is 15 residues long. CDR1 is MNHEY, CDR2 SVGAGI, per germline. V lost 6 bases and J lost 4; bases outside the gene matches: 12. DNA of the CDR3: TGTGCCAGCAGCGGAGCAGGGAGGGGAACTTACGAGCAGTACTTC. It codes for CASSGAGRGTYEQYF.

The chain combines TRBV4-1 with TRBJ1-6; D is ambiguous. Germline CDR1 and CDR2: MGHRA and YSYEKL. The CDR3 runs to 14 residues. Trimming shortened V by 0 bases and J by 14 bases, and 14 bases separated the two germline ends. CDR3 coding DNA: TGCGCCAGCAGCCAAGAACCGTTGGGCATGTCCCTCCACTTT. Its protein product is CASSQEPLGMSLHF.

The chain carries TRBV6-5 and TRBJ2-3; 8 bases line up with TRBD2. Looked up from germline, CDR1 is MNHEY and CDR2 is SVGAGI. The CDR3 runs 16 residues. The J segment lost 0 bases and the V segment lost 2 bases, leaving 4 bases of the junction unmatched. CDR3 in amino acids: CASSYRGGSSTDTQYF. CDR3 in DNA: TGTGCCAGCAGTTACCGGGGGGGGTCTAGCACAGATACGCAGTATTTT.

This clone appeared once. In nucleotides, the CDR3 is TGTGCCACCAGCAGAGATAGGCCCAGGGCCACAGATACGCAGTATTTT. Encoded protein: CATSRDRPRATDTQYF. The chain is built from TRBV15 and TRBJ2-3, with D tentatively TRBD1 (5 bases). Trimming shortened V by 0 bases and J by 2 bases, and 12 bases separated the two germline ends. The CDR3 loop spans 16 amino acids. Germline CDR1 LNHNV, CDR2 YYDKDF (reference sequence).

The chain is built from TRBV29-1 and TRBJ2-3; D is unresolved. CDR1 is SQVTM, CDR2 ANQGSEA, per germline. V was cut by 6 bases and J by 1 base, with 8 bases left in between. The CDR3 covers 12 residues. CDR3 bases: TGCAGCGTCCTAGACGGCACAGATACGCAGTATTTT. This translates into CSVLDGTDTQYF.

This chain joins TRBV27 and TRBJ1-1, with D possibly TRBD1 on 6 matching bases. Germline loops: CDR1 MNHEY, CDR2 SMNVEV (reference sequence). The CDR3 contains 14 residues. V was pared by 3 bases and J by 4 bases, with 12 bases between. CDR3 bases: TGTGCCAGCAGTTTGTCAGGGGCTATCACTGAAGCTTTCTTT. Protein sequence: CASSLSGAITEAFF.

The V and J genes are TRBV5-1 and TRBJ2-3; unclear D gene. The length of the CDR3 is 13 residues. The V and J ends lost 5 bases and 1 base respectively, with 8 bases between them. CDR1 is SGHRS and CDR2 is YFSETQ in the germline V gene. The CDR3 loop is CASSYQGTDTQYF. The CDR3 DNA follows: TGCGCCAGCAGTTACCAGGGCACAGATACGCAGTATTTT.

The CDR3 DNA follows: TGCAGCGTTGAGGACAGGGGGCAGGGCTACACCTTC. It yields the protein CSVEDRGQGYTF. The gene calls are TRBV29-1 and TRBJ1-2; 11 positions agree with TRBD1. The V gene end was trimmed by 3 bases and the J gene end by 8 bases; junction bases not matched to a gene: 2. The length of the CDR3 is 12 residues. Germline V gives CDR1 SQVTM, CDR2 ANQGSEA. The full variable domain, rest sourced from reference TRBV29-1 and TRBJ1-2, is SAVISQKPSRDICQRGTSLTIQCQVDSQVTMMFWYRQQPGQSLTLIATANQGSEATYESGFVIDKFPISRPNLTFSTLTVSNMSPEDSSIYLCSVEDRGQGYTFGSGTRLTVV.

The gene calls are TRBV7-2 and TRBJ1-4; no reliable D call. V lost 2 bases to trimming and J lost 1 base, with 8 bases between them. CDR1 and CDR2 (germline): SGHTA, FQGNSA. The CDR3 loop spans 15 amino acids. CDR3 region: CASSLIGRTNEKLFF. The CDR3 coding sequence is TGTGCCAGCAGCTTAATAGGGAGAACTAATGAAAAACTGTTTTTT.

V and J are TRBV4-1 and TRBJ1-5; D not resolved. Germline CDR1 reads MGHRA; CDR2 reads YSYEKL. This CDR3 spans 13 amino acids. The germline V and J ends were trimmed by 1 base and 4 bases, with 5 bases remaining between them. This CDR3 reads CASSQAINQPQHF. The CDR3 DNA reads TGCGCCAGCAGCCAAGCCATTAATCAGCCCCAGCATTTT.

The rearrangement joins TRBV10-3 to TRBJ2-1; D is perhaps TRBD2 (6 bases). Germline V gene data show CDR1 as ENHRY and CDR2 as SYGVKD. The V gene lost 0 bases and the J gene lost 7 bases, with 7 bases spanning the gap. The CDR3 has 13 residues. The CDR3 loop is CAISESEGNEQFF. CDR3 nucleotides: TGTGCCATCAGTGAGTCGGAGGGGAATGAGCAGTTCTTC.

The chain uses TRBV2 and TRBJ2-2; D is unresolved. CDR1 SNHLY and CDR2 FYNNEI come from the germline V gene. The CDR3 is 13 residues long. The germline V and J ends were trimmed by 6 bases and 2 bases, with 7 bases remaining between them. The CDR3 is CASRRINTGELFF. The CDR3 region has the DNA TGTGCCAGCAGGAGGATTAACACCGGGGAGCTGTTTTTT.